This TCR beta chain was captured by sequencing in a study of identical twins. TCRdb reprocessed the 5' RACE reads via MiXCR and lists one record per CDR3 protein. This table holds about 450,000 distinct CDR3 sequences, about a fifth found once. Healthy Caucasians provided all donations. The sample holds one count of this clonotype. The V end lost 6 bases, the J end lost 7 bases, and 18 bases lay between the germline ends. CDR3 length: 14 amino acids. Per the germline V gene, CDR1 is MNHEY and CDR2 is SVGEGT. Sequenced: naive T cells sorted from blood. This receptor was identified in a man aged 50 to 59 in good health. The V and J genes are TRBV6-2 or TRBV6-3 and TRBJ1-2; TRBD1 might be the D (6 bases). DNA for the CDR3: TGTGCCAGCAGCCGTCAGACAGGCTTGACTGGCTACACCTTC. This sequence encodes CASSRQTGLTGYTF.